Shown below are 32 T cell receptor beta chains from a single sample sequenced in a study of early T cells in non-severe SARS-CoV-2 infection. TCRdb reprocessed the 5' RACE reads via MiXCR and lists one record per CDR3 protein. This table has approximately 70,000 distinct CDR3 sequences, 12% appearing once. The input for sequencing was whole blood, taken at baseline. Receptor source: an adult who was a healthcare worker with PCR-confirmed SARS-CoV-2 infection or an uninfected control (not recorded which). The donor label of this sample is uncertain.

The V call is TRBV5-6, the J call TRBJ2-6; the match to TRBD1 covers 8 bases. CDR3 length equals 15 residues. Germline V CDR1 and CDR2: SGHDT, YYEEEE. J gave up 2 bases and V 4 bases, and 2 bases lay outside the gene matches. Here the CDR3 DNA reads TGTGCCAGCAGCCGACAGGGGCCTGGGGCCAACGTCCTGACTTTC. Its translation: CASSRQGPGANVLTF.

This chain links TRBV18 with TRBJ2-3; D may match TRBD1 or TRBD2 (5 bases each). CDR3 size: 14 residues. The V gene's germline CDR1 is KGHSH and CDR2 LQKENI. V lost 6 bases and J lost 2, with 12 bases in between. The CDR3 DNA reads TGTGCCAGCTCCCGTCGGGACCTCACAGATACGCAGTATTTT. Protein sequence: CASSRRDLTDTQYF. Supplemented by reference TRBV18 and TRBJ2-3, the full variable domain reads NAGVMQNPRHLVRRRGQEARLRCSPMKGHSHVYWYRQLPEEGLKFMVYLQKENIIDESGMPKERFSAEFPKEGPSILRIQQVVRGDSAAYFCASSRRDLTDTQYFGPGTRLTVL.

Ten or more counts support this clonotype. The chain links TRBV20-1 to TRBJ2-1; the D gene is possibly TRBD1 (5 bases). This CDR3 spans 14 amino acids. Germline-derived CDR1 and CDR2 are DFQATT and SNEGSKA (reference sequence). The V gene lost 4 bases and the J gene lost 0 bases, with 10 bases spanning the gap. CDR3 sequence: CSATRRGSYNEQFF. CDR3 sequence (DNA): TGCAGTGCTACACGTAGGGGCTCCTACAATGAGCAGTTCTTC.

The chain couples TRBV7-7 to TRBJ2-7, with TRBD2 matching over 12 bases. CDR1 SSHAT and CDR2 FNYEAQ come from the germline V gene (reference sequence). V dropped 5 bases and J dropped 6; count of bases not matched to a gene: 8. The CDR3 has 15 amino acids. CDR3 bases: TGTGCCAGCAGCCCACGGACTAGCGGGACCTGCGAGCAGTACTTC. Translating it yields CASSPRTSGTCEQYF.

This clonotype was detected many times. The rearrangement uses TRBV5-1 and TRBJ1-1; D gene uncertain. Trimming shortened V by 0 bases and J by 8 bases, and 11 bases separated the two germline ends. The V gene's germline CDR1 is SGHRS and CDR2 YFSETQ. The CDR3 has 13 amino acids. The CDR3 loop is CASSLAGAQEAFF. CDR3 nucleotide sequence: TGCGCCAGCAGCTTGGCCGGTGCCCAGGAAGCTTTCTTT.

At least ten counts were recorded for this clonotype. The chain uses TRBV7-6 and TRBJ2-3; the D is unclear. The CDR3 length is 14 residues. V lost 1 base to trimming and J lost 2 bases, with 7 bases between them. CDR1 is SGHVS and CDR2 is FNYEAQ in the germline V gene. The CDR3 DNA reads TGTGCCAGCAGCTTAGTTTCAAACACAGATACGCAGTATTTT. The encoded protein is CASSLVSNTDTQYF.

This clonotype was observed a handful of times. The CDR3 coding sequence is TGTGCCAGCAGCTTAGACACCTCGGGTGAGCAGTTCTTC. Translating gives CASSLDTSGEQFF. V gene TRBV7-8 combines with J gene TRBJ2-1; D uncertain. The CDR3 sequence is 13 residues long. Deletions cut 1 base from V and 9 bases from J, with 10 bases between. Germline V CDR1 and CDR2: SGHVS, FQNEAQ.

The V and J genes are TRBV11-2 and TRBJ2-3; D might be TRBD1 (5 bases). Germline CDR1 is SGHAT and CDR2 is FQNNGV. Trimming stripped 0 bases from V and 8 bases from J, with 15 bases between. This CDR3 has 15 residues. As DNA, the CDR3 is TGTGCCAGCAGCTTAGAGGGGCAGGGCGTCAGTACGCAGTATTTT. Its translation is CASSLEGQGVSTQYF.

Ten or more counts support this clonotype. CDR3 DNA: TGTGCCAGCAGTCTCGGACTAGCCAGCAATGAGCAGTTCTTC. The encoded protein is CASSLGLASNEQFF. The chain has TRBV12-3 or TRBV12-4 and TRBJ2-1, with 8 bases that match TRBD2. The CDR3 sequence is 14 residues long. V dropped 5 bases and J dropped 6; count of bases not matched to a gene: 6.

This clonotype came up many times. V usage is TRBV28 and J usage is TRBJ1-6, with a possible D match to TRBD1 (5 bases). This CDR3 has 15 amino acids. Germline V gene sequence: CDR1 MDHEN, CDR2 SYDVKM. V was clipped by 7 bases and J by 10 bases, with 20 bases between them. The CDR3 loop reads CASIDPREGNSPLHF. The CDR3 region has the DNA TGTGCCAGCATCGATCCGAGGGAGGGGAACTCACCCCTCCACTTT. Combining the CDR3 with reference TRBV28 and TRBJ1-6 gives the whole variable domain DVKVTQSSRYLVKRTGEKVFLECVQDMDHENMFWYRQDPGLGLRLIYFSYDVKMKEKGDIPEGYSVSREKKERFSLILESASTNQTSMYLCASIDPREGNSPLHFGNGTRLTVT.

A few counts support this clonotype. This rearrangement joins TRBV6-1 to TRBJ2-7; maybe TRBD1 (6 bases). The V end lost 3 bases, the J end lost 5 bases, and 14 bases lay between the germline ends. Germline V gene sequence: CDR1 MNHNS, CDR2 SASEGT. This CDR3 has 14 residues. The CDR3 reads CASSELVRGHEQYF. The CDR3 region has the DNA TGTGCCAGCAGTGAGCTAGTCAGGGGCCACGAGCAGTACTTC.

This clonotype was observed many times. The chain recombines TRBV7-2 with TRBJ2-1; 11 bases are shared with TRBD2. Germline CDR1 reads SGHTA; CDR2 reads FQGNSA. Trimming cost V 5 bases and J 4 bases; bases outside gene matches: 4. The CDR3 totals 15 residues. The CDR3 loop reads CASSPGLAAYNEQFF. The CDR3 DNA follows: TGTGCCAGCAGCCCGGGACTAGCGGCATACAATGAGCAGTTCTTC.

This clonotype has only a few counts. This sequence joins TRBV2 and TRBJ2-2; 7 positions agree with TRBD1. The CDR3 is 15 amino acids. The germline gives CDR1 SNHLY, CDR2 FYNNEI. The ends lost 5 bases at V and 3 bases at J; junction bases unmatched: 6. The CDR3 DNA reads TGTGCCAGCAGTCAACGAACAGGGGACACCGGGGAGCTGTTTTTT. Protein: CASSQRTGDTGELFF.

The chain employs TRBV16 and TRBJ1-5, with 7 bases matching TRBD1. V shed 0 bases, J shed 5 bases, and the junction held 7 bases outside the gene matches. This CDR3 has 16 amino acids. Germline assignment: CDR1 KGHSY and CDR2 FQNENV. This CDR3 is CASSQSATGSDQPQHF. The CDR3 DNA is TGTGCCAGCAGCCAATCGGCGACAGGGTCGGATCAGCCCCAGCATTTT.

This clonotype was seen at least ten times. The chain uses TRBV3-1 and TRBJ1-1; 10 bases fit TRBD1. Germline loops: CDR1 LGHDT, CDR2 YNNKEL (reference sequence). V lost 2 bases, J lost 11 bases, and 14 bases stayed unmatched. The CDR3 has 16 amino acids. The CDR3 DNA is TGTGCCAGCAGCCAACTTTCCCTGGGACAGGGGTCTCCGGCTTTCTTT. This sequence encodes CASSQLSLGQGSPAFF.

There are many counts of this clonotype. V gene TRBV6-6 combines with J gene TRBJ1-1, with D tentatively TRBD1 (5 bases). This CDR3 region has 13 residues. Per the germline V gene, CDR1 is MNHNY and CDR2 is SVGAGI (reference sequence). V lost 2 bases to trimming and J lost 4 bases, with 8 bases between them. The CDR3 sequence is CASSYGTSTEAFF. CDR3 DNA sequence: TGTGCCAGCAGTTACGGGACGAGCACTGAAGCTTTCTTT.

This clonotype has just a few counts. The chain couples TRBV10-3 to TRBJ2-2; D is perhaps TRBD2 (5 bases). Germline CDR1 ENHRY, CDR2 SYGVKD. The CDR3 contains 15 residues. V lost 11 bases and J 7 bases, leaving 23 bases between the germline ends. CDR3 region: CAVKGASGDIGELFF. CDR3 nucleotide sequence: TGTGCCGTCAAAGGAGCAAGCGGCGACATCGGGGAGCTGTTTTTT.

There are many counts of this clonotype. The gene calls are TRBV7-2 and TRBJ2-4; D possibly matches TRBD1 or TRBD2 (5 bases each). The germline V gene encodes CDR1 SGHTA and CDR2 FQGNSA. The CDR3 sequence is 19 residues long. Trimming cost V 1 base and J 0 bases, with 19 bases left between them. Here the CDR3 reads CASSLEGTNRIIAKNIQYF. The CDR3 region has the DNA TGTGCCAGCAGCTTAGAAGGGACCAATCGAATCATAGCCAAAAACATTCAGTACTTC. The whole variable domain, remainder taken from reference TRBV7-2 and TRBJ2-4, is GAGVSQSPSNKVTEKGKDVELRCDPISGHTALYWYRQSLGQGLEFLIYFQGNSAPDKSGLPSDRFSAERTGGSVSTLTIQRTQQEDSAVYLCASSLEGTNRIIAKNIQYFGAGTRLSVL.

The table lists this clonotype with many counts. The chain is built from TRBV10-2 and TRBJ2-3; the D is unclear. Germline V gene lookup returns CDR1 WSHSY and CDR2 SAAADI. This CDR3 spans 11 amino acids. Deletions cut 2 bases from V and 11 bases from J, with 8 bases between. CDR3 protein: CASSEPYVQYF. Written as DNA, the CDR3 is TGCGCCAGCAGTGAGCCCTATGTGCAGTATTTT.

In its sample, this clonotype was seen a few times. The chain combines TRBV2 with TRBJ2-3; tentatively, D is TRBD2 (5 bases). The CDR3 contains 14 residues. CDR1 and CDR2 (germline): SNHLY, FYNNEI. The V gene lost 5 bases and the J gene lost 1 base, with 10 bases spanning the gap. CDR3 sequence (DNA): TGTGCCAGCAGTCCTAGGACTGGCACAGATACGCAGTATTTT. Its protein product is CASSPRTGTDTQYF.

The CDR3 DNA follows: TGTGCCAGCAGCCCCCCCAGGAGGGGCCTCGAAGATACGCAGTATTTT. Its protein product is CASSPPRRGLEDTQYF. The chain carries TRBV7-6 and TRBJ2-3; D possibly corresponds to TRBD2 (6 bases). The CDR3 is 16 residues long. V gave up 5 bases and J gave up 5 bases, with 20 bases separating them. Germline-derived CDR1 and CDR2 are SGHVS and FNYEAQ.

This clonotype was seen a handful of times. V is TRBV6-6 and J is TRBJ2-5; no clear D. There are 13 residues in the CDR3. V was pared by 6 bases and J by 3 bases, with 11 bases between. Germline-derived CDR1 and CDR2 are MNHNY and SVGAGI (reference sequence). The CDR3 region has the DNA TGTGCCAGCAGGCCGGCTACCGAAGAGACCCAGTACTTC. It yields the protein CASRPATEETQYF.

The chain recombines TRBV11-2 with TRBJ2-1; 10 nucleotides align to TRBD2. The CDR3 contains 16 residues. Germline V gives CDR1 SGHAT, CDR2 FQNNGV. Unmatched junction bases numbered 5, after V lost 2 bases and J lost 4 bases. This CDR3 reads CASSLLAGGRYNEQFF. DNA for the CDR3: TGTGCCAGCAGCTTATTAGCGGGGGGCCGGTACAATGAGCAGTTCTTC. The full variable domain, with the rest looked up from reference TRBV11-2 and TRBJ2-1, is EAGVAQSPRYKIIEKRQSVAFWCNPISGHATLYWYQQILGQGPKLLIQFQNNGVVDDSQLPKDRFSAERLKGVDSTLKIQPAKLEDSAVYLCASSLLAGGRYNEQFFGPGTRLTVL.

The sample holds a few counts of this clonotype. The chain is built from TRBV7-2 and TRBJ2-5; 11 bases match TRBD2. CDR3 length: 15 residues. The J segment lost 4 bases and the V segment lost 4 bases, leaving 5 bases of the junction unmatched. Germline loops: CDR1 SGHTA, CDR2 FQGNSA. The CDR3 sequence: CASSSLAGALETQYF. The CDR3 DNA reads TGTGCCAGCAGCTCACTAGCGGGGGCTTTAGAGACCCAGTACTTC.

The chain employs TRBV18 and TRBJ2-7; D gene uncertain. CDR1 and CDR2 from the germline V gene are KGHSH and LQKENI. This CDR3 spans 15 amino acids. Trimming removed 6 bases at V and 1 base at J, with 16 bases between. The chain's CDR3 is CASSYGKGGSYEQYF. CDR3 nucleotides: TGTGCCAGCTCGTACGGAAAGGGTGGGTCCTACGAGCAGTACTTC.

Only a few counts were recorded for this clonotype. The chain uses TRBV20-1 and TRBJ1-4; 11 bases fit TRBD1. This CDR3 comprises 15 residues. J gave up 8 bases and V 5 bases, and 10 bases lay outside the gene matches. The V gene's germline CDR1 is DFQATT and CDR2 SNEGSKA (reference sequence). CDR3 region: CSASGTGGKLEKLFF. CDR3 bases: TGCAGTGCTTCAGGGACAGGGGGAAAGTTAGAAAAACTGTTTTTT.

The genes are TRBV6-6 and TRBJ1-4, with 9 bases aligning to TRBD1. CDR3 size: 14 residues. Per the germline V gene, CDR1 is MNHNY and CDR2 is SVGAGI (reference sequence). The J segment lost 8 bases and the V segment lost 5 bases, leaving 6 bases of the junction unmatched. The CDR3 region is CASSTQGAEEKLFF. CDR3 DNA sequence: TGTGCCAGCAGTACACAGGGGGCCGAGGAAAAACTGTTTTTT.

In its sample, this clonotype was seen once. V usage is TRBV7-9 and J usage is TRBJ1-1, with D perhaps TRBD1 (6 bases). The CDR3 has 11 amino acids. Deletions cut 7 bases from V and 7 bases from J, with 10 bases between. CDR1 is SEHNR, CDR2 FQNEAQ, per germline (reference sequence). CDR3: CASMRGDEAFF. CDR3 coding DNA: TGTGCCAGCATGAGGGGGGATGAAGCTTTCTTT.

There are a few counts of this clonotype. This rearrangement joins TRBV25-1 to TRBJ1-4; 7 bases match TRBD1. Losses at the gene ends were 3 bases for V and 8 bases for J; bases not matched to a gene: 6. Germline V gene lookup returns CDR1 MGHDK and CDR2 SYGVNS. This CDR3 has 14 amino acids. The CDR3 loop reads CASSEWRDREKLFF. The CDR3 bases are TGTGCCAGCAGTGAGTGGCGGGACAGAGAAAAACTGTTTTTT.

The CDR3: CASSYGSTGELFF. The DNA for the CDR3 is TGTGCCAGCAGTTACGGGAGCACCGGGGAGCTGTTTTTT. The J gene is TRBJ2-2, the V gene TRBV6-5; perhaps TRBD2 as D (5 bases). Germline CDR1 reads MNHEY; CDR2 reads SVGAGI. CDR3 length: 13 amino acids. Between the trimmed V and J ends, which lost 2 bases and 4 bases, there was a span of 5 bases.

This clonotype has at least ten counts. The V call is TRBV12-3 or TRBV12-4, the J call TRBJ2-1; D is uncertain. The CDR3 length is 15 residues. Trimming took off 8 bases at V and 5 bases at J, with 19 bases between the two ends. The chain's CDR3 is CASSYQAQSHNEQFF. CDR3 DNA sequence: TGTGCCAGCTCATATCAAGCACAGTCTCACAATGAGCAGTTCTTC.

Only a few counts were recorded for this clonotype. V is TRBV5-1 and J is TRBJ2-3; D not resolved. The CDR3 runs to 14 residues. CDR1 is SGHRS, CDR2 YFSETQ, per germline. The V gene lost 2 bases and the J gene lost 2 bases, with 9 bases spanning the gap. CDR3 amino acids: CASSFGQITDTQYF. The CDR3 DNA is TGCGCCAGCAGCTTCGGGCAGATCACAGATACGCAGTATTTT.